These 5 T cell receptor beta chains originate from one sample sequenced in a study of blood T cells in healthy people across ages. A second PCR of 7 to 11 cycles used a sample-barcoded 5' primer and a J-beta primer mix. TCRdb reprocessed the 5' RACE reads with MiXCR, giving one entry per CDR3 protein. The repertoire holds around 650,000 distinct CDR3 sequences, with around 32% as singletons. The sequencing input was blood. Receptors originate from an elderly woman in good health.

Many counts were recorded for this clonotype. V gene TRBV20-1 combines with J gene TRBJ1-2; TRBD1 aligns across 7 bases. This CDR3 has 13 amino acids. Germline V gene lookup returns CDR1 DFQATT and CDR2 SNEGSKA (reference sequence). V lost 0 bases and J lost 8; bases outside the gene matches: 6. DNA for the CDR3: TGCAGTGCTAGAGATCGACAGGGTCAAGGCTACACCTTC. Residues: CSARDRQGQGYTF.

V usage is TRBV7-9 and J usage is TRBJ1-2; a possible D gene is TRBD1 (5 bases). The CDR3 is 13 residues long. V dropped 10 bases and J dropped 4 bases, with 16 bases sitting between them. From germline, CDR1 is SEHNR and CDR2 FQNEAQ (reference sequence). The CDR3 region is CAISLGVIYGYTF. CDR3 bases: TGTGCCATTTCCTTGGGGGTTATCTATGGCTACACCTTC.

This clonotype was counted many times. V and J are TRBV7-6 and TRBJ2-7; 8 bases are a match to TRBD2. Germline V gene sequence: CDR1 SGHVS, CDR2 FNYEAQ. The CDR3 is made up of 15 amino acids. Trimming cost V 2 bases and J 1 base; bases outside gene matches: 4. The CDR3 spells CASSLSRGGSYEQYF. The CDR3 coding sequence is TGTGCCAGCAGCTTATCTCGGGGGGGTTCCTACGAGCAGTACTTC.

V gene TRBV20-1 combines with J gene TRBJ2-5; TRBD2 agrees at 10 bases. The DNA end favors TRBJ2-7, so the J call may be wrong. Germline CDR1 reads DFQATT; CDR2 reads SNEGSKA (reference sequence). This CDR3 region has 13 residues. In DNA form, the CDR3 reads TGCAGTGCTAGCCTTCTAGCGGGGGACGAGCAGTACTTC. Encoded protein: CSASLLAGDEQYF.

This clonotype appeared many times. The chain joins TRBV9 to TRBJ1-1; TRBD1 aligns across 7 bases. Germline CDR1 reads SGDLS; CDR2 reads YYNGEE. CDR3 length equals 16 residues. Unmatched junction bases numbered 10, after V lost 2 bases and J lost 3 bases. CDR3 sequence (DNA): TGTGCCAGCAGCGTTGCCCCAGGGACAGAGTACACTGAAGCTTTCTTT. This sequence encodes CASSVAPGTEYTEAFF.